One and the same sample provided the 26 T cell receptor beta chains below, sequenced in a study of identical twins. TCRdb re-analysed the 5' RACE reads in MiXCR, keeping a single row per CDR3 protein. Among about 530,000 distinct CDR3 sequences, more than 20% were seen once, and the ten largest hold 0.48%. This same sample was also part of a study on yellow fever vaccine responses in identical twins.

Sequenced input: CD4+ T cells sorted from blood. The receptor set was obtained from a woman between 18 and 30 years old in good health.

This clonotype was detected many times. V gene TRBV7-9 combines with J gene TRBJ2-1; D possibly corresponds to TRBD2 (6 bases). CDR3 size: 15 residues. Trimming took off 6 bases at V and 4 bases at J, with 16 bases between the two ends. Looked up from germline, CDR1 is SEHNR and CDR2 is FQNEAQ (reference sequence). This CDR3 reads CASRGTRSTYNEQFF. In DNA, the CDR3 is TGTGCCAGCAGGGGGACTCGTTCCACTTACAATGAGCAGTTCTTC.

The J gene is TRBJ2-2, the V gene TRBV12-3 or TRBV12-4; D unclear. The V end lost 3 bases, the J end lost 5 bases, and 19 bases lay between the germline ends. The CDR3 is 17 amino acids. The chain's CDR3 is CASSFFPTKRGTGELFF. The CDR3 DNA is TGTGCCAGCAGTTTTTTCCCGACGAAGCGCGGAACCGGGGAGCTGTTTTTT.

In DNA form, the CDR3 reads TGTGCCAGCAGCGCGGAGTGGAGGGAAGATGAAGCTTTCTTT. It codes for CASSAEWREDEAFF. V and J are TRBV9 and TRBJ1-1; no firm D call. Germline V CDR1 and CDR2: SGDLS, YYNGEE. Between the trimmed V and J ends, which lost 3 bases and 7 bases, there was a span of 16 bases. The CDR3 contains 14 residues.

This chain links TRBV20-1 with TRBJ2-5, with a tentative D call TRBD2 (5 bases). The CDR3 runs 13 residues. Trimming pared 6 bases from V and 6 bases from J, leaving 17 bases between. The germline gives CDR1 DFQATT, CDR2 SNEGSKA (reference sequence). The CDR3 loop reads CSASGLDLKTQYF. The CDR3 DNA follows: TGCAGTGCATCCGGACTGGATTTAAAGACCCAGTACTTC.

In the case of this clonotype: The germline gene is not matched at one end of the junction; a read error may be the cause. V and J are TRBV11-1 and TRBJ2-3, with 9 bases aligning to TRBD1. Per the germline V gene, CDR1 is SGHAT and CDR2 is FQDESV (reference sequence). CDR3 length: 16 residues. The CDR3 DNA follows: TGTGCCAGCAGCATAGCCGGGACAGGGAACACAGATACGCAGTATTTT. This gives the protein CASSIAGTGNTDTQYF.

Only a few counts were recorded for this clonotype. The rearrangement links TRBV12-3 or TRBV12-4 to TRBJ2-2; a weak D match, TRBD2 (5 bases). The CDR3 length is 15 residues. V was clipped by 2 bases and J by 0 bases, with 7 bases between them. The CDR3 nucleotides read TGTGCCAGCAGTTTACATAGCGCGAACACCGGGGAGCTGTTTTTT. Translating gives CASSLHSANTGELFF.

The table lists this clonotype with a few counts. V is TRBV5-5 and J is TRBJ1-5; 9 bases line up with TRBD1. V was clipped by 4 bases and J by 1 base; unmatched bases: 0. CDR1 SGHKS and CDR2 YYEKEE come from the germline V gene (reference sequence). This CDR3 is 14 amino acids long. As DNA, the CDR3 is TGTGCCAGCAGCGGGACAGGGAGCAATCAGCCCCAGCATTTT. Its translation: CASSGTGSNQPQHF.

The gene calls are TRBV5-1 and TRBJ2-3; TRBD2 matches at 10 bases. CDR3 length: 16 residues. V was pared by 5 bases and J by 5 bases, with 11 bases of the junction left unmatched. CDR1 SGHRS and CDR2 YFSETQ come from the germline V gene. CDR3 bases: TGCGCCAGCAGTTCGTCAGCGGGAGGGCCGGTAGATACGCAGTATTTT. Translation: CASSSSAGGPVDTQYF. Full variable domain (missing parts from reference TRBV5-1 and TRBJ2-3): KAGVTQTPRYLIKTRGQQVTLSCSPISGHRSVSWYQQTPGQGLQFLFEYFSETQRNKGNFPGRFSGRQFSNSRSEMNVSTLELGDSALYLCASSSSAGGPVDTQYFGPGTRLTVL.

J is TRBJ1-2 and V is TRBV5-8; the D gene is possibly TRBD1 (6 bases). CDR1 and CDR2 (germline): SGHTS, YDEGEE. The V and J ends lost 0 bases and 7 bases respectively, with 13 bases between them. The CDR3 totals 14 residues. This CDR3 is CASSLAGGLGGYTF. The CDR3 bases are TGTGCCAGCAGCTTGGCCGGGGGGCTTGGTGGCTACACCTTC. Variable domain in full (rest from reference TRBV5-8 and TRBJ1-2): EAGVTQSPTHLIKTRGQQATLRCSPISGHTSVYWYQQALGLGLQFLLWYDEGEERNRGNFPPRFSGRQFPNYSSELNVNALELEDSALYLCASSLAGGLGGYTFGSGTRLTVV.

In DNA, the CDR3 is TGTGCCAGCAGGCGGGTCGTACTGGGCACAGATACGCAGTATTTT. This encodes CASRRVVLGTDTQYF. V and J are TRBV7-9 and TRBJ2-3; a possible D gene is TRBD2 (5 bases). Trimming took off 6 bases at V and 1 base at J, with 14 bases between the two ends. CDR1 is SEHNR, CDR2 FQNEAQ, per germline (reference sequence). This CDR3 has 15 amino acids.

The rearrangement links TRBV20-1 to TRBJ2-1; no clear D gene. From germline, CDR1 is DFQATT and CDR2 SNEGSKA (reference sequence). The CDR3 consists of 12 residues. V lost 2 bases to trimming and J lost 6 bases, with 8 bases between them. Here the CDR3 DNA reads TGCAGTGCTAGAAGGTCTAGCAATGAGCAGTTCTTC. Amino acid sequence: CSARRSSNEQFF.

In this sample, this clonotype turned up a few times. The gene calls are TRBV28 and TRBJ1-4, with D perhaps TRBD1 (6 bases). The CDR3 spans 14 residues. CDR1 is MDHEN and CDR2 is SYDVKM in the germline V gene. The ends were cut back, 6 bases at V and 4 bases at J, with 12 bases in the middle. The CDR3 nucleotides read TGTGCCAGCAGCCGAGGACAGAGTAATGAAAAACTGTTTTTT. It specifies CASSRGQSNEKLFF.

The V call is TRBV20-1, the J call TRBJ2-5, with TRBD2 matching over 7 bases. The CDR3 length is 13 residues. CDR1 DFQATT and CDR2 SNEGSKA come from the germline V gene (reference sequence). The ends lost 0 bases at V and 6 bases at J; junction bases unmatched: 4. The CDR3 DNA follows: TGCAGTGCTAGAGATCTCGGGAGGAAGACCCAGTACTTC. This encodes CSARDLGRKTQYF.

The J gene is TRBJ1-1, the V gene TRBV28, with a weak D call TRBD1 (6 bases). Trimming removed 2 bases at V and 10 bases at J, with 17 bases between. Germline V gives CDR1 MDHEN, CDR2 SYDVKM. This CDR3 is built from 14 residues. DNA of the CDR3: TGTGCCAGCAGTTTAGCCGGGACATTCGCTGGAGCTTTCTTT. This translates into CASSLAGTFAGAFF.

V gene TRBV10-3 combines with J gene TRBJ2-1, with D unresolved. Trimming removed 0 bases from V and 0 bases from J, with 6 bases in between. The CDR3 is 15 residues long. The germline V gene encodes CDR1 ENHRY and CDR2 SYGVKD. The CDR3: CAISESESSYNEQFF. The CDR3 DNA sequence: TGTGCCATCAGTGAGTCGGAGAGCTCCTACAATGAGCAGTTCTTC.

The V and J genes are TRBV9 and TRBJ2-1; TRBD2 matches 7 bases. V lost 0 bases to trimming and J lost 4 bases; unmatched junction nucleotides: 7. The CDR3 consists of 16 residues. Germline loops: CDR1 SGDLS, CDR2 YYNGEE. The CDR3: CASSVGIVAGYNEQFF. CDR3 coding DNA: TGTGCCAGCAGCGTAGGGATAGTAGCGGGTTACAATGAGCAGTTCTTC.

This clonotype came up a few times. The chain carries TRBV3-1 and TRBJ2-1; D unclear. Germline CDR1 is LGHDT and CDR2 is YNNKEL (reference sequence). The V and J ends lost 3 bases and 1 base respectively, with 4 bases between them. This CDR3 comprises 13 residues. The CDR3 region is CASSHLSYNEQFF. DNA of the CDR3: TGTGCCAGCAGCCATTTATCCTACAATGAGCAGTTCTTC.

This chain joins TRBV29-1 and TRBJ2-1; 13 positions agree with TRBD2. V lost 6 bases, J lost 7 bases, and 21 bases stayed unmatched. Germline-derived CDR1 and CDR2 are SQVTM and ANQGSEA. The CDR3 runs 19 residues. The CDR3 DNA sequence: TGCAGCGTCCAAACTCGAGGCGGGACTAGCGGGAAGGTCGGTAATGAGCAGTTCTTC. Its translation is CSVQTRGGTSGKVGNEQFF.

This clonotype was counted between two and nine times. The chain has TRBV11-2 and TRBJ2-3, with D perhaps matching TRBD2 (5 bases). CDR3 length: 15 amino acids. V was shortened by 5 bases and J by 6 bases, with 18 bases between the two germline ends. Germline CDR1 is SGHAT and CDR2 is FQNNGV. The CDR3 spells CASSIPFGLADTQYF. In nucleotides, the CDR3 is TGTGCCAGCAGCATCCCATTCGGACTCGCGGATACGCAGTATTTT.

This clonotype was recorded a few times. This chain links TRBV3-1 with TRBJ2-1; the D is unclear. CDR1 and CDR2 (germline): LGHDT, YNNKEL (reference sequence). Trimming removed 5 bases at V and 0 bases at J, with 11 bases between. This CDR3 has 15 residues. The CDR3 loop reads CASSRRPSSYNEQFF. DNA of the CDR3: TGTGCCAGCAGCAGGAGACCGAGCTCCTACAATGAGCAGTTCTTC.

The CDR3 loop is CASSLWFQPQHF. For the CDR3, the DNA is TGTGCCAGCAGTTTATGGTTCCAGCCCCAGCATTTT. The chain joins TRBV12-3 or TRBV12-4 to TRBJ1-5; D is unclear. V was shortened by 2 bases and J by 7 bases, with 6 bases between the two germline ends. This CDR3 is built from 12 residues.

This clonotype was observed a handful of times. The chain is built from TRBV2 and TRBJ1-3; D call uncertain. The germline gives CDR1 SNHLY, CDR2 FYNNEI. This CDR3 region has 14 residues. V dropped 1 base and J dropped 0 bases, with 4 bases sitting between them. DNA for the CDR3: TGTGCCAGCAGTGAAGAGGGCTCTGGAAACACCATATATTTT. Protein sequence: CASSEEGSGNTIYF.

The chain recombines TRBV28 with TRBJ2-1; possibly TRBD2 for D (5 bases). CDR3 size: 11 residues. The germline V gene encodes CDR1 MDHEN and CDR2 SYDVKM. CDR3 in amino acids: CEAASYNEQFF. CDR3 coding DNA: TGTGAAGCGGCGTCCTACAATGAGCAGTTCTTC. The complete variable domain, with remaining parts taken from reference TRBV28 and TRBJ2-1, reads DVKVTQSSRYLVKRTGEKVFLECVQDMDHENMFWYRQDPGLGLRLIYFSYDVKMKEKGDIPEGYSVSREKKERFSLILESASTNQTSMYLCEAASYNEQFFGPGTRLTVL.

This clonotype was found a few times. Written as DNA, the CDR3 is TGCAGTGCTTCCGGACTAGCGGGAGCGGGGAAACCCTACGAGCAGTACTTC. It is translated as CSASGLAGAGKPYEQYF. This chain links TRBV20-1 with TRBJ2-7; 13 bases map to TRBD2. The V segment lost 5 bases and the J segment 2 bases; nucleotides outside the gene matches: 12. CDR1 is DFQATT and CDR2 is SNEGSKA in the germline V gene (reference sequence). This CDR3 has 17 residues.

This chain joins TRBV7-9 and TRBJ2-2; TRBD2 matches at 10 bases. Germline V CDR1 and CDR2: SEHNR, FQNEAQ (reference sequence). The junction had 12 bases not matched to a gene; V was cut back by 7 bases and J by 4 bases. This CDR3 is 17 amino acids long. The CDR3 here is CASTGEREGHSTGELFF. The DNA of the CDR3 is TGTGCCAGCACCGGGGAGCGGGAGGGCCATAGCACCGGGGAGCTGTTTTTT.

The rearrangement links TRBV4-2 to TRBJ2-3, with 8 positions matching TRBD2. The CDR3 contains 16 residues. Germline values: CDR1 LGHNA, CDR2 YNFKEQ. V was clipped by 1 base and J by 2 bases; unmatched bases: 5. The CDR3 DNA is TGTGCCAGCAGCCAAGGGGGCGGGGGGAACACAGATACGCAGTATTTT. It yields the protein CASSQGGGGNTDTQYF.